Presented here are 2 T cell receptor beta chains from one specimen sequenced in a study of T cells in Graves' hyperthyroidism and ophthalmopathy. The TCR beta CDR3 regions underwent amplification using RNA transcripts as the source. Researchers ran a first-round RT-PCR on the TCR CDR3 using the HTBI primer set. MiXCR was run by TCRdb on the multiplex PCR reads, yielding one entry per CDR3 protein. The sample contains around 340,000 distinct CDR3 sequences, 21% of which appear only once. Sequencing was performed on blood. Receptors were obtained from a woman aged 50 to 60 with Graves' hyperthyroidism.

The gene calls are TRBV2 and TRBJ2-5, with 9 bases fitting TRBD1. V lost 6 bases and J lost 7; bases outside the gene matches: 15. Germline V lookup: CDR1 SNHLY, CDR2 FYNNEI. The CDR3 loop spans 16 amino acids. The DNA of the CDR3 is TGTGCCAGCAGCCAATACGACAGGGGGGCCTCCGGGACCCAGTACTTC. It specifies CASSQYDRGASGTQYF.

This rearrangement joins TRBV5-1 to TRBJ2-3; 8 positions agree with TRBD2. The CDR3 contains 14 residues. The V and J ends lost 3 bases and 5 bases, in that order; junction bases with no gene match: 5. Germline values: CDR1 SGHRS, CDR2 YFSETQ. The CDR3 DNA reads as TGCGCCAGCAGCTCCGGGGGGGGGCGAGATACGCAGTATTTT. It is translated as CASSSGGGRDTQYF.